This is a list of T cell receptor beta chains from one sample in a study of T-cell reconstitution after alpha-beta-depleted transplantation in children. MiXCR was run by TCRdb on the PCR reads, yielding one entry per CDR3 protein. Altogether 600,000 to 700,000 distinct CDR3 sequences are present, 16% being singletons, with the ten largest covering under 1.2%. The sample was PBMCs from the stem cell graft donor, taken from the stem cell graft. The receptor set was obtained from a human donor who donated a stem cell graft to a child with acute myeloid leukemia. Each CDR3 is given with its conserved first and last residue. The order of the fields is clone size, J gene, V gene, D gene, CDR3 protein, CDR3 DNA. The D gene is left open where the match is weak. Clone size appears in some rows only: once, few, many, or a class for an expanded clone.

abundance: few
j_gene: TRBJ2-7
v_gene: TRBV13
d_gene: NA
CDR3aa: CASSLDRESEQYF
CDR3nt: TGTGCCAGCAGCTTAGACCGGGAAAGCGAGCAGTACTTC

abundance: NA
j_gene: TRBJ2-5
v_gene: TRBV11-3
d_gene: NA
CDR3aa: CASSSRGPGLETQYF
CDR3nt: TGTGCCAGCAGCTCAAGGGGTCCGGGTCTGGAGACCCAGTACTTC

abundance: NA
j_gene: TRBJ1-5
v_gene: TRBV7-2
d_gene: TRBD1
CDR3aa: CASSLQDRGYQPQHF
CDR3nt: TGTGCCAGCAGCCTCCAGGACAGGGGCTATCAGCCCCAGCATTTT

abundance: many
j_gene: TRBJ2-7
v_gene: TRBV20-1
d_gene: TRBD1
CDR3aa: CSAATGTGPYEQYF
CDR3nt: TGCAGTGCTGCGACCGGGACAGGACCCTACGAGCAGTACTTC

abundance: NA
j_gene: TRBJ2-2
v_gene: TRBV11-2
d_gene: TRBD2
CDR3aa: CASSTLAGGPPGELFF
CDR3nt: TGTGCCAGCAGCACTCTAGCGGGGGGGCCTCCTGGGGAGCTGTTTTTT

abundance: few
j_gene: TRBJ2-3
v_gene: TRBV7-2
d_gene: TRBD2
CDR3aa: CASGSSGGFTDTQYF
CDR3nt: TGTGCCAGCGGCTCTAGCGGGGGGTTCACAGATACGCAGTATTTT

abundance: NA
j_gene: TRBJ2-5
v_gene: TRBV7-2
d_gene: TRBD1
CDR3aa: CASSVDRALETQYF
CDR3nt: TGTGCCAGCAGCGTGGACAGGGCTTTGGAGACCCAGTACTTC

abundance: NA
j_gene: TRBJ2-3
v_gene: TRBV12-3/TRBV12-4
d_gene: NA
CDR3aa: CASSLWPTQYF
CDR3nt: TGTGCCAGCAGTTTGTGGCCTACGCAGTATTTT

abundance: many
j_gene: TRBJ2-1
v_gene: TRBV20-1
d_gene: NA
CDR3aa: CSEGTRSYEQFF
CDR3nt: TGCAGTGAGGGGACGAGATCCTATGAGCAGTTCTTC

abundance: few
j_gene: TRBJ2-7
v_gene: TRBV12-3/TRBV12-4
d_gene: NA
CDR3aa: CASSFAGHEQYF
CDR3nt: TGTGCCAGCAGTTTTGCGGGTCACGAGCAGTACTTC

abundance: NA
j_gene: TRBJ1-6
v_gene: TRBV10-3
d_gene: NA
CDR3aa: CAISRGSGSPLHF
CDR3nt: TGTGCCATCAGTCGGGGATCAGGCTCACCCCTCCACTTT

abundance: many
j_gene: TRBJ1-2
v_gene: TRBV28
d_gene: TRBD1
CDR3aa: CASRRTGTGVGYTF
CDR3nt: TGTGCCAGCAGGCGCACCGGGACAGGGGTCGGCTACACCTTC

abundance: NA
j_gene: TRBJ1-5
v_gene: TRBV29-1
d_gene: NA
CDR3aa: CSVAGTGQPQHF
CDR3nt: TGCAGCGTCGCAGGGACCGGTCAGCCCCAGCATTTT

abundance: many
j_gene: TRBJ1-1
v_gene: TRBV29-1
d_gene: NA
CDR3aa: CSVAEAGDTEAFF
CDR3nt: TGCAGCGTGGCTGAGGCAGGCGACACTGAAGCTTTCTTT

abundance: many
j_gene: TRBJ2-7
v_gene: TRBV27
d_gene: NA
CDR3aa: CAEPPGLLSYEQYF
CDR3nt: TGTGCCGAACCTCCCGGGCTCCTCTCCTACGAGCAGTACTTC

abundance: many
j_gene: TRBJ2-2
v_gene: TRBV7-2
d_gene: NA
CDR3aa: CASNHWGRATGELFF
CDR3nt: TGTGCCAGCAACCATTGGGGCAGGGCCACCGGGGAGCTGTTTTTT

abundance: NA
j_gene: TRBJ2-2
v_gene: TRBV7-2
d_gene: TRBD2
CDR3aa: CASSPRAGRGGGELFF
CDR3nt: TGTGCCAGCAGCCCCAGAGCGGGGCGGGGTGGCGGGGAGCTGTTTTTT

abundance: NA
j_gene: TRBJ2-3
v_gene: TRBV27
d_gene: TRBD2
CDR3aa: CASSLFGGGVDTQYF
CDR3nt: TGTGCCAGCAGTTTATTTGGCGGGGGGGTAGATACGCAGTATTTT

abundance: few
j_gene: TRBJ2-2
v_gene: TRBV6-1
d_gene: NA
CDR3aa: CASSPGLRYTGELFF
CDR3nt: TGTGCCAGCAGCCCGGGACTCCGGTACACCGGGGAGCTGTTTTTT

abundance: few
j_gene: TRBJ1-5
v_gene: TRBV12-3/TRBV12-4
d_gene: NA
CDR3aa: CASSLEDSRNQPQHF
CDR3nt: TGTGCCAGCAGTCTGGAGGACAGTCGCAATCAGCCCCAGCATTTT

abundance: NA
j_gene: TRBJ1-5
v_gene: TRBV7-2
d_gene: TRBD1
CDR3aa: CASSLETGFSNQPQHF
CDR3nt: TGTGCCAGCAGCTTGGAGACAGGGTTTAGCAATCAGCCCCAGCATTTT

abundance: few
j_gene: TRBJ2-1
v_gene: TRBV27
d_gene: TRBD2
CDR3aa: CASSKPSGGAGEQFF
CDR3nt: TGTGCCAGCAGCAAACCTAGCGGGGGGGCCGGAGAGCAGTTCTTC

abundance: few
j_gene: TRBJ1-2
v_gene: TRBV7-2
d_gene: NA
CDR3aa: CASSLVDISNYGYTF
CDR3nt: TGTGCCAGCAGCTTAGTGGACATTTCTAACTATGGCTACACCTTC

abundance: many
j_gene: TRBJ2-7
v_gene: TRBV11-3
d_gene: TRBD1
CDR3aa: CASSLGPPRGLSSYEQYF
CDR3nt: TGTGCCAGCAGCTTAGGACCTCCTAGGGGGCTTAGCTCCTACGAGCAGTACTTC

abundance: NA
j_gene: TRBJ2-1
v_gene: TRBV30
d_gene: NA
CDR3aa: CAWSVPGGFSYNEQFF
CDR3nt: TGTGCCTGGAGTGTACCCGGTGGGTTCTCCTACAATGAGCAGTTCTTC

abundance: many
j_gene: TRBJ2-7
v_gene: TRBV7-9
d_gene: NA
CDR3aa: CASQQRAYEQYF
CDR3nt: TGTGCCAGCCAACAGAGGGCCTACGAGCAGTACTTC

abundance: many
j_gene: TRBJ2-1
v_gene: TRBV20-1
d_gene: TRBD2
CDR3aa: CSAWTSGFRNEQFF
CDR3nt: TGCAGTGCTTGGACTAGCGGGTTTAGGAATGAGCAGTTCTTC

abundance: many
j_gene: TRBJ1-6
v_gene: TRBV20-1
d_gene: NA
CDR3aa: CSAPSIPGNAYNSPLHF
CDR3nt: TGCAGTGCACCATCCATCCCAGGGAACGCCTATAATTCACCCCTCCACTTT

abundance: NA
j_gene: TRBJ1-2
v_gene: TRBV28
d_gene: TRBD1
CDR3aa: CASSPGTGPGYTF
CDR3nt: TGTGCCAGCAGTCCGGGGACAGGACCTGGCTACACCTTC

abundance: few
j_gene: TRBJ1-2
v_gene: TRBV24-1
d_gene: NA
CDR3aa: CATSDLKVSYGYTF
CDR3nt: TGTGCCACCAGTGATTTAAAGGTATCCTATGGCTACACCTTC

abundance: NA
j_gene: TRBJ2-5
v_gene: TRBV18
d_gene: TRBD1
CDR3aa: CASSPTRDRDLETQYF
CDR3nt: TGTGCCAGCTCACCCACCCGGGACAGGGATTTGGAGACCCAGTACTTC

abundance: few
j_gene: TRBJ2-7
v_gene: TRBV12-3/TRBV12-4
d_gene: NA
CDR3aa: CASSFDERLYEQYF
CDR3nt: TGTGCCAGCAGTTTTGATGAGCGGCTATACGAGCAGTACTTC

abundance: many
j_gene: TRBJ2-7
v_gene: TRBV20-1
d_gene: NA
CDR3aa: CSASPPGFGDEQYF
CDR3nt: TGCAGTGCTAGCCCACCGGGTTTTGGGGACGAGCAGTACTTC